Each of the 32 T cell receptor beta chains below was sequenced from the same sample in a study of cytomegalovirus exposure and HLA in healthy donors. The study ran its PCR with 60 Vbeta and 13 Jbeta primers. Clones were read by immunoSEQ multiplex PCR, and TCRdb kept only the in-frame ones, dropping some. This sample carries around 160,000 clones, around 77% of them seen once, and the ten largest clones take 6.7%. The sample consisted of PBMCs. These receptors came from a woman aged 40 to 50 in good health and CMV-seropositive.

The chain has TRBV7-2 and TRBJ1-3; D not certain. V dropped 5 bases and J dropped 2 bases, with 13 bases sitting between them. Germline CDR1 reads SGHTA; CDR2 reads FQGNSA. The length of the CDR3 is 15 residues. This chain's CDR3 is CASSPQRHTGNTIYF. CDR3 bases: TGTGCCAGCAGCCCTCAGAGACATACTGGAAACACCATATATTTT.

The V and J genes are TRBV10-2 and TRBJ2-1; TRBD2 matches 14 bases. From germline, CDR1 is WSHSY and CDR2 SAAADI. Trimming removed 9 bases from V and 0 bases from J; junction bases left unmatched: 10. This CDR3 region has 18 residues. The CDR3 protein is CASPGLAGGINSYNEQFF. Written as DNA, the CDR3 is TGCGCCAGTCCAGGACTAGCGGGGGGAATTAACTCCTACAATGAGCAGTTCTTC.

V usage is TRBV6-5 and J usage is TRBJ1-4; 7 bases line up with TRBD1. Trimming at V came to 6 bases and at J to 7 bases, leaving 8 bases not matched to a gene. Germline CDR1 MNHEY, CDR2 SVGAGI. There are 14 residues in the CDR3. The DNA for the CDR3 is TGTGCCAGCAGCGCTAGGGACAGTGGTGAAAAACTGTTTTTT. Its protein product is CASSARDSGEKLFF.

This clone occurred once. The DNA for the CDR3 is TGTGCCAGCAGTCCTAAGGGGTTTACGATTAATGAGCAGTTCTTC. Translating gives CASSPKGFTINEQFF. V usage is TRBV6-5 and J usage is TRBJ2-1; possible D gene TRBD1, 5 bases. Trimming removed 5 bases from V and 7 bases from J, with 18 bases in between. The CDR3 runs 15 residues. Germline V gene lookup returns CDR1 MNHEY and CDR2 SVGAGI.

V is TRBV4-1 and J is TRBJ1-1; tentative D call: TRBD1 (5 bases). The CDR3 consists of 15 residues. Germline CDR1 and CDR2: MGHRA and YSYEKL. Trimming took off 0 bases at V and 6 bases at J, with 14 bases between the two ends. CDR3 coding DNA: TGCGCCAGCAGCCAAGATCAGGGTTTTGGCGCTGAAGCTTTCTTT. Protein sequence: CASSQDQGFGAEAFF.

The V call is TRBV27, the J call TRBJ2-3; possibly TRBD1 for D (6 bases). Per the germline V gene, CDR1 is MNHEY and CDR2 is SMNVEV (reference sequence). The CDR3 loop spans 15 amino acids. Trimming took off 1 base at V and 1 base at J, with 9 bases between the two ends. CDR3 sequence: CASSLFGQRTDTQYF. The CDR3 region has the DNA TGTGCCAGCAGTTTATTCGGACAGCGCACAGATACGCAGTATTTT.

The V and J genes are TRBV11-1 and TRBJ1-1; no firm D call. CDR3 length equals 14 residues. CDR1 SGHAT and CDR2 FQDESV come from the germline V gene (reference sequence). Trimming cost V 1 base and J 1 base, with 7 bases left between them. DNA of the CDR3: TGTGCCAGCAGCTTAGGATCCGGGAACACTGAAGCTTTCTTT. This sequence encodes CASSLGSGNTEAFF. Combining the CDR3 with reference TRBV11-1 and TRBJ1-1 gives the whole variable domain EAEVAQSPRYKITEKSQAVAFWCDPISGHATLYWYRQILGQGPELLVQFQDESVVDDSQLPKDRFSAERLKGVDSTLKIQPAELGDSAMYLCASSLGSGNTEAFFGQGTRLTVV.

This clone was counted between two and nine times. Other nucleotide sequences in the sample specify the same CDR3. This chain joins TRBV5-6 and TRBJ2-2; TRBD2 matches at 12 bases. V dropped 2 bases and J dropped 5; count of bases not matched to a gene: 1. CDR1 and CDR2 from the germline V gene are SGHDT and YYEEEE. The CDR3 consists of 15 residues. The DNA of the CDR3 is TGTGCCAGCAGCTTAGGACTAGCGGGGACCGGGGAGCTGTTTTTT. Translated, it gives CASSLGLAGTGELFF. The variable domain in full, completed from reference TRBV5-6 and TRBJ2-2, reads DAGVTQSPTHLIKTRGQQVTLRCSPKSGHDTVSWYQQALGQGPQFIFQYYEEEERQRGNFPDRFSGHQFPNYSSELNVNALLLGDSALYLCASSLGLAGTGELFFGEGSRLTVL.

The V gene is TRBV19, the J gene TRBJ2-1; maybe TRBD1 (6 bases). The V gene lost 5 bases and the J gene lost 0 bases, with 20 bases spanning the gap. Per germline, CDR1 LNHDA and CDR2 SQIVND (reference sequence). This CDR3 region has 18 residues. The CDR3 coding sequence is TGTGCCAGTAGTTTTTTTCGGACAGCTACAAGCTCCTACAATGAGCAGTTCTTC. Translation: CASSFFRTATSSYNEQFF.

As DNA, the CDR3 is TGTGCCAGCATACAACGGTCGGGGGTCACAGATACGCAGTATTTT. This gives the protein CASIQRSGVTDTQYF. The chain has TRBV2 and TRBJ2-3, with D perhaps TRBD2 (6 bases). V gave up 7 bases and J gave up 2 bases, with 16 bases separating them. This CDR3 contains 15 residues. From germline, CDR1 is SNHLY and CDR2 FYNNEI.

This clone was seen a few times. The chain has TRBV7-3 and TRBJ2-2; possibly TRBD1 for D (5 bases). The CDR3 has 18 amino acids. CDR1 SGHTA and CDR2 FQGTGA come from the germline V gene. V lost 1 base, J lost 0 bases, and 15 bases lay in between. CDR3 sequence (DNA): TGTGCCAGCAGCTTAAGGGGTGGACAATTCGCGAACACCGGGGAGCTGTTTTTT. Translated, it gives CASSLRGGQFANTGELFF.

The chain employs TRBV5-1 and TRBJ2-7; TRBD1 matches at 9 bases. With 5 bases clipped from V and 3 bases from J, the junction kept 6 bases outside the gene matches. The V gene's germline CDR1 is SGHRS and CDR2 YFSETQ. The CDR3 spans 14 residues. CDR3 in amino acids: CASSPGTGLYEQYF. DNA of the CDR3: TGCGCCAGCAGTCCCGGGACAGGGCTCTACGAGCAGTACTTC. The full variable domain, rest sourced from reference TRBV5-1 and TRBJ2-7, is KAGVTQTPRYLIKTRGQQVTLSCSPISGHRSVSWYQQTPGQGLQFLFEYFSETQRNKGNFPGRFSGRQFSNSRSEMNVSTLELGDSALYLCASSPGTGLYEQYFGPGTRLTVT.

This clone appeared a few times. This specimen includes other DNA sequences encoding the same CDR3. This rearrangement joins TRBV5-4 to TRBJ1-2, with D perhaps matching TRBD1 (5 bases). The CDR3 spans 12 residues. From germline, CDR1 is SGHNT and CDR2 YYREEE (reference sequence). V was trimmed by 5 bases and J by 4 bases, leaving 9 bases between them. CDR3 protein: CASSLDSYGYTF. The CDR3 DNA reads TGTGCCAGCAGTCTAGACAGCTATGGCTACACCTTC.

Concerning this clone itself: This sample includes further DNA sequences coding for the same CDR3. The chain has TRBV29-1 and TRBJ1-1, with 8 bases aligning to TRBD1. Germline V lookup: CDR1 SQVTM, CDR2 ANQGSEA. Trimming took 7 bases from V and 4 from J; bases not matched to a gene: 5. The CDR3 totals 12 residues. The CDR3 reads CSAGQGGTEAFF. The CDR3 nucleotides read TGCAGCGCAGGACAGGGCGGCACTGAAGCTTTCTTT.

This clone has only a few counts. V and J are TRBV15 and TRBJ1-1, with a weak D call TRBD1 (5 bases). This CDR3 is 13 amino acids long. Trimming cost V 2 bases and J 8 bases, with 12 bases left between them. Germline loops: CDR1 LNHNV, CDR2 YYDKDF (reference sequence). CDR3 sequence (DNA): TGTGCCACCAGCAGACAGGGTAACCTGGAAGCTTTCTTT. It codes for CATSRQGNLEAFF.

The CDR3 DNA reads as TGTGCCAGCCGCGGGCTAGCGGGGAGATACGAGCAGTACTTC. This sequence encodes CASRGLAGRYEQYF. The chain has TRBV28 and TRBJ2-7; 9 bases fit TRBD2. The CDR3 sequence is 14 residues long. CDR1 and CDR2 from the germline V gene are MDHEN and SYDVKM. With V trimmed by 8 bases and J by 4 bases, 9 bases remained unmatched.

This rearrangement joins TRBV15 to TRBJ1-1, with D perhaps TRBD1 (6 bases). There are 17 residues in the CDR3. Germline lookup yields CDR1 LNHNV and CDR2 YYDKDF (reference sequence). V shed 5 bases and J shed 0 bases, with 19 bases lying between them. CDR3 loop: CATSRSGGHTMNTEAFF. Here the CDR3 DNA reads TGTGCCACCAGCCGGTCGGGGGGACACACTATGAACACTGAAGCTTTCTTT.

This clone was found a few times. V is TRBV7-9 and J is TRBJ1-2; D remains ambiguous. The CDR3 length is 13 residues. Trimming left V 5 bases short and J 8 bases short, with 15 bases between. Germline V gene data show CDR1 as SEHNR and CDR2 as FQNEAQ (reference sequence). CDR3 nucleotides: TGTGCCAGCAGCCCCCAGTCCGGGGTCGGCTACACCTTC. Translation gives CASSPQSGVGYTF. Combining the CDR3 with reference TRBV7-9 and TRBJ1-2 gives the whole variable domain DTGVSQNPRHKITKRGQNVTFRCDPISEHNRLYWYRQTLGQGPEFLTYFQNEAQLEKSRLLSDRFSAERPKGSFSTLEIQRTEQGDSAMYLCASSPQSGVGYTFGSGTRLTVV.

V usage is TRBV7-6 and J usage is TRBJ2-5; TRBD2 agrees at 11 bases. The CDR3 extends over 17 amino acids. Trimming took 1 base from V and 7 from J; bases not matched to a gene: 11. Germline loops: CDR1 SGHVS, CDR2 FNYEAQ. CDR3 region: CASSLVGTSGASGTQYF. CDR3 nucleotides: TGTGCCAGCAGCTTAGTAGGGACTAGCGGAGCCTCCGGGACCCAGTACTTC.

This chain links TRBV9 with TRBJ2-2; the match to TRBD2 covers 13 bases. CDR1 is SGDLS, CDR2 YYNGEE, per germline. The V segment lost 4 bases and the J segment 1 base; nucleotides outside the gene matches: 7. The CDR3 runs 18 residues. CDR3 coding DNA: TGTGCCAGCAGCCCCACCGGACTAGCGGGAGAGAACACCGGGGAGCTGTTTTTT. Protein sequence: CASSPTGLAGENTGELFF. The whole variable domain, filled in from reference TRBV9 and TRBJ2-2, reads DSGVTQTPKHLITATGQRVTLRCSPRSGDLSVYWYQQSLDQGLQFLIQYYNGEERAKGNILERFSAQQFPDLHSELNLSSLELGDSALYFCASSPTGLAGENTGELFFGEGSRLTVL.

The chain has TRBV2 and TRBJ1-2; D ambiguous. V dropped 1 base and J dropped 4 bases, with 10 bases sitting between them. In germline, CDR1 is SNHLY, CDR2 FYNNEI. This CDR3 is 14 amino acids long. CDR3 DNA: TGTGCCAGCAGTGAAGGTAGAGCTTCCTATGGCTACACCTTC. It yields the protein CASSEGRASYGYTF.

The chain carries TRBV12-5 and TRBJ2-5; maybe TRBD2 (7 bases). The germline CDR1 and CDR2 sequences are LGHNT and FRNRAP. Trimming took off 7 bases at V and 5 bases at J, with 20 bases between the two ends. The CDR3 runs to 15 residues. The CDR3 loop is CASAQGRGARETQYF. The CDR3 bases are TGTGCTAGTGCCCAAGGTCGGGGGGCACGGGAGACCCAGTACTTC.

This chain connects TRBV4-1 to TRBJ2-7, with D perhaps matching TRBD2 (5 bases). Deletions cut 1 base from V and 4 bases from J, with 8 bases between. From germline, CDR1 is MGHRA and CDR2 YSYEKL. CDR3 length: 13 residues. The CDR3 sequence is CASSQGGWYEQYF. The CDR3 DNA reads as TGCGCCAGCAGCCAAGGCGGGTGGTACGAGCAGTACTTC.

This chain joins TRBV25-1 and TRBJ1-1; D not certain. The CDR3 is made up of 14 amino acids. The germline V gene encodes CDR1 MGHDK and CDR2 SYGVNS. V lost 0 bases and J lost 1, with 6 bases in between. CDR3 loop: CASSEYSRNTEAFF. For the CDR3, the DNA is TGTGCCAGCAGTGAATATTCTAGGAACACTGAAGCTTTCTTT. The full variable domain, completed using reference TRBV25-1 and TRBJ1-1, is EADIYQTPRYLVIGTGKKITLECSQTMGHDKMYWYQQDPGMELHLIHYSYGVNSTEKGDLSSESTVSRIRTEHFPLTLESARPSHTSQYLCASSEYSRNTEAFFGQGTRLTVV.

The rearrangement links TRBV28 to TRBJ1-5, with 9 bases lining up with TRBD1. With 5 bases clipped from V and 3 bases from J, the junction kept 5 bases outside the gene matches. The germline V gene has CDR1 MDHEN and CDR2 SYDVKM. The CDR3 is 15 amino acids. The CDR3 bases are TGTGCCAGCAGTAGGACAGGGGCCCTCAATCAGCCCCAGCATTTT. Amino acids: CASSRTGALNQPQHF. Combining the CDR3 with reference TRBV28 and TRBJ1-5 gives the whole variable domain DVKVTQSSRYLVKRTGEKVFLECVQDMDHENMFWYRQDPGLGLRLIYFSYDVKMKEKGDIPEGYSVSREKKERFSLILESASTNQTSMYLCASSRTGALNQPQHFGDGTRLSIL.

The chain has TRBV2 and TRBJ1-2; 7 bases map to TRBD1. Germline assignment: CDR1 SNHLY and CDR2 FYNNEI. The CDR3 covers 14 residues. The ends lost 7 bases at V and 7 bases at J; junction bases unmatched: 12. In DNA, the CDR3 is TGTGCCAGCAAGGTCCGGGACAGTCAAGGTGGCTACACCTTC. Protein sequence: CASKVRDSQGGYTF.

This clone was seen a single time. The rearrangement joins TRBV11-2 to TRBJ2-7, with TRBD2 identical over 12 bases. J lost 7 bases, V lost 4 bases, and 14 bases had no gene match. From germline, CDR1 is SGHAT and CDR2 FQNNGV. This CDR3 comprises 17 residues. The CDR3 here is CASSSTLRLAGDREQYF. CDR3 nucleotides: TGTGCCAGCAGCTCTACACTCCGACTAGCGGGGGATCGGGAGCAGTACTTC.

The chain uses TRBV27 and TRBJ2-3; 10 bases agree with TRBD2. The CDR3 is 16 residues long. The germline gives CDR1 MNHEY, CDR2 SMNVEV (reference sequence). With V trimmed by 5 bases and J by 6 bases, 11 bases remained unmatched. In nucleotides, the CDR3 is TGTGCCAGCAGTCTCAGCGGGGGGGCTCTTTTGGATACGCAGTATTTT. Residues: CASSLSGGALLDTQYF.

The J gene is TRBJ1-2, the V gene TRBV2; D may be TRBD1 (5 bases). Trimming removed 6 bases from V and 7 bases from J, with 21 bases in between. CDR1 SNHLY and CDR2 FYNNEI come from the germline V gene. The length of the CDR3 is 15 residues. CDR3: CASRLTDPGRGGYTF. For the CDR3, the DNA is TGTGCCAGCAGATTGACAGATCCAGGACGAGGTGGCTACACCTTC. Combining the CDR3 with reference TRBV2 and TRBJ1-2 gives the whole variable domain EPEVTQTPSHQVTQMGQEVILRCVPISNHLYFYWYRQILGQKVEFLVSFYNNEISEKSEIFDDQFSVERPDGSNFTLKIRSTKLEDSAMYFCASRLTDPGRGGYTFGSGTRLTVV.

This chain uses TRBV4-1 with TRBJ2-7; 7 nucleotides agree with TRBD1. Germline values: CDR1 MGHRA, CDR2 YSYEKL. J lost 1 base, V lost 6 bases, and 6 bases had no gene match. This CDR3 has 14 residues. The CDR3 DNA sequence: TGCGCCAGCAGATCACCGGGACAGTCCTACGAGCAGTACTTC. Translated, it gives CASRSPGQSYEQYF.

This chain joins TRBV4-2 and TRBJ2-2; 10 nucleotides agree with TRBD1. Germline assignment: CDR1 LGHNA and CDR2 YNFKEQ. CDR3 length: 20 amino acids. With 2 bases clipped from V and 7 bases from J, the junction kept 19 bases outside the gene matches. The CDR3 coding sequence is TGTGCCAGCAGCCAATTCGTTAGGGGTGGGGACAGGGGTTACCTCGGGGAGCTGTTTTTT. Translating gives CASSQFVRGGDRGYLGELFF.

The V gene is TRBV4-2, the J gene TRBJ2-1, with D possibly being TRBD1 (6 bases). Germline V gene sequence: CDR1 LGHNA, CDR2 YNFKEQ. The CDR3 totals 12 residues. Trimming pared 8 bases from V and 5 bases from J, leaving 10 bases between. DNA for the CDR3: TGTGCCAGCGCAGGACAGAACAATGAGCAGTTCTTC. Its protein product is CASAGQNNEQFF.